The 22 T cell receptor beta chains in this list originate from one sample, sequenced in a study of T cells in Graves' hyperthyroidism and ophthalmopathy. RNA transcripts yielded amplified TCR beta CDR3 regions. The TCR CDR3 first-round RT-PCR relied on the HTBI primer set. TCRdb fed the multiplex PCR reads into MiXCR, producing one record per CDR3 protein. The sample includes 540,000 or so distinct CDR3 sequences, around 45% seen only once; the top ten take under 20%. The sequencing input was peripheral blood or thyroid tissue (not recorded which). The receptors derive from an adult woman with Graves' disease, either hyperthyroidism or ophthalmopathy (not recorded which).

Only a few counts were recorded for this clonotype. A much larger clone differs from this one at a single base, so this may be a read error. The chain employs TRBV9 and TRBJ2-5; no clear D. Germline V lookup: CDR1 SGDLS, CDR2 YYNGEE. The V and J ends lost 5 bases and 5 bases respectively, with 1 base between them. The CDR3 sequence is 9 residues long. The CDR3 DNA reads as TGTGCCAGCAGGGAGACCCAGTACTTC. Encoded protein: CASRETQYF.

This clonotype was detected ten times or more. V is TRBV24-1 and J is TRBJ1-4; tentative D call: TRBD1 (5 bases). V lost 4 bases and J 0 bases, leaving 11 bases between the germline ends. The CDR3 spans 16 residues. Per the germline V gene, CDR1 is KGHDR and CDR2 is SFDVKD. The CDR3 coding sequence is TGTGCCACCAGTGACAGTGGGGCTGCAACTAATGAAAAACTGTTTTTT. This translates into CATSDSGAATNEKLFF.

This rearrangement joins TRBV20-1 to TRBJ2-7; the match to TRBD2 covers 11 bases. The CDR3 is 15 amino acids. Trimming cost V 6 bases and J 3 bases; bases outside gene matches: 10. Looked up from germline, CDR1 is DFQATT and CDR2 is SNEGSKA (reference sequence). This chain's CDR3 is CSAPSPTSGNYEQYF. CDR3 in DNA: TGCAGTGCGCCCAGCCCGACTAGCGGGAACTACGAGCAGTACTTC.

J is TRBJ1-2 and V is TRBV10-3, with D possibly being TRBD1 (5 bases). The CDR3 has 13 amino acids. The germline CDR1 and CDR2 sequences are ENHRY and SYGVKD. Trimming took off 6 bases at V and 3 bases at J, with 11 bases between the two ends. CDR3 amino acids: CAISRETDYGYTF. CDR3 sequence (DNA): TGTGCCATCAGCAGGGAGACAGACTATGGCTACACCTTC.

A few counts support this clonotype. The chain is built from TRBV10-3 and TRBJ2-5; perhaps TRBD2 as D (6 bases). Germline V gives CDR1 ENHRY, CDR2 SYGVKD. Trimming removed 8 bases at V and 0 bases at J, with 10 bases between. This CDR3 spans 13 amino acids. CDR3 nucleotides: TGTGCCATCGGCGGGGAGAACCAAGAGACCCAGTACTTC. It is translated as CAIGGENQETQYF.

There are many counts of this clonotype. The CDR3 region has the DNA TGCAGCGTGAACAGGGACTCTTCCGGGGAGCTGTTTTTT. This codes for CSVNRDSSGELFF. The rearrangement uses TRBV29-1 and TRBJ2-2; D is perhaps TRBD1 or TRBD2 (6 bases each). Trimming removed 6 bases at V and 6 bases at J, with 14 bases between. From germline, CDR1 is SQVTM and CDR2 ANQGSEA. The CDR3 loop spans 13 amino acids.

This clonotype was picked up many times. The chain carries TRBV7-6 and TRBJ2-7; D unresolved. The V gene's germline CDR1 is SGHVS and CDR2 FNYEAQ. There are 13 residues in the CDR3. V shed 2 bases and J shed 2 bases, with 7 bases lying between them. CDR3 bases: TGTGCCAGCAGCTTAAGGGATACCTACGAGCAGTACTTC. Protein product: CASSLRDTYEQYF.

A note on this clonotype: A much larger clone sits a single nucleotide away, making a read error possible. The V and J genes are TRBV7-8 and TRBJ1-2; the match to TRBD1 covers 8 bases. CDR3 length: 12 amino acids. CDR1 and CDR2 from the germline V gene are SGHVS and FQNEAQ. The CDR3 nucleotides are TGTGCCTGGAATCAGGGGGCGCGGGGCTACGCCTTC. It translates to CAWNQGARGYAF.

This clonotype was recorded many times. The chain joins TRBV12-3 or TRBV12-4 to TRBJ1-5; 7 nucleotides agree with TRBD1. Germline trimming cut 6 bases from V and 7 bases from J; bases unmatched to any gene: 6. The CDR3 covers 13 residues. The CDR3 protein is CASRNRGGQPQHF. In DNA form, the CDR3 reads TGTGCCAGCAGAAACAGGGGTGGGCAGCCCCAGCATTTT.

As for this clonotype: One junction end does not reproduce the germline sequence, and a read error may be involved. V usage is TRBV6-1 and J usage is TRBJ2-7; D may be TRBD2 (6 bases). CDR3 length: 11 residues. Germline CDR1 is MNHNS and CDR2 is SASEGT. The CDR3 region has the DNA TGTGCCGGCAGTCGCGGGAACGAGCAGTACTTC. It encodes CAGSRGNEQYF.

Only a few counts were recorded for this clonotype. The chain employs TRBV7-2 and TRBJ1-1; D gene unclear. V was cut by 0 bases and J by 1 base, with 9 bases left in between. The CDR3 has 15 residues. CDR1 SGHTA and CDR2 FQGNSA come from the germline V gene. The CDR3 loop is CASSLAGFPNTEAFF. As DNA, the CDR3 is TGTGCCAGCAGCTTAGCTGGGTTCCCGAACACTGAAGCTTTCTTT.

Regarding this clonotype: A much larger clone differs from this one at a single base, so this may be a read error. The chain recombines TRBV4-1 with TRBJ2-7; tentatively, D is TRBD1 (6 bases). The CDR3 is made up of 14 amino acids. V lost 5 bases, J lost 6 bases, and 17 bases lay in between. The germline gives CDR1 MGHRA, CDR2 YSYEKL. CDR3 DNA sequence: TGCGCCAGCAGCTGGGACATGGGACCCGTCGAGCAGTACTTC. Translated: CASSWDMGPVEQYF.

In its sample, this clonotype was seen many times. This chain joins TRBV7-2 and TRBJ1-5; unclear D gene. Per the germline V gene, CDR1 is SGHTA and CDR2 is FQGNSA. The CDR3 length is 14 residues. The germline V and J ends were trimmed by 3 bases and 4 bases, with 10 bases remaining between them. The CDR3 sequence: CASSLTSQNQPQHF. The CDR3 DNA reads TGTGCCAGCAGCTTGACTTCGCAAAATCAGCCCCAGCATTTT.

This clonotype was observed many times. The chain is built from TRBV2 and TRBJ2-7; TRBD2 might be the D (5 bases). Germline V gene lookup returns CDR1 SNHLY and CDR2 FYNNEI. V dropped 6 bases and J dropped 3 bases, with 12 bases sitting between them. The CDR3 loop spans 13 amino acids. In nucleotides, the CDR3 is TGTGCCAGCAGGCGGCCCGGGGACTACGAGCAGTACTTC. It is translated as CASRRPGDYEQYF.

This clonotype was seen at least ten times. This chain's CDR3 is CASRLAGTEAFF. The DNA for the CDR3 is TGTGCCAGCAGGCTAGCGGGCACTGAAGCTTTCTTT. V gene TRBV6-5 combines with J gene TRBJ1-1, with D unclear. The CDR3 consists of 12 residues. The germline V gene has CDR1 MNHEY and CDR2 SVGAGI. Trimming removed 6 bases from V and 4 bases from J, with 9 bases in between.

This clonotype was found a few times. The rearrangement links TRBV7-9 to TRBJ2-2; D possibly corresponds to TRBD1 (6 bases). The germline V gene has CDR1 SEHNR and CDR2 FQNEAQ (reference sequence). V gave up 8 bases and J gave up 4 bases, with 20 bases separating them. This CDR3 is built from 16 residues. DNA of the CDR3: TGTGCCAGCTCACTGGCCTTCAGGGGTGGCACCGGGGAGCTGTTTTTT. Translating gives CASSLAFRGGTGELFF.

This clonotype was seen ten or more times. This sequence joins TRBV28 and TRBJ1-6; D remains unclear. V dropped 6 bases and J dropped 6 bases, with 12 bases sitting between them. This CDR3 has 14 residues. In germline, CDR1 is MDHEN, CDR2 SYDVKM. For the CDR3, the DNA is TGTGCCAGCAGGGTGATGGAATCTAATTCACCCCTCCACTTT. This gives the protein CASRVMESNSPLHF.

This clonotype came up once. This chain links TRBV6-6 with TRBJ1-2; D remains unclear. This CDR3 is 13 amino acids long. Germline CDR1 reads MNHNY; CDR2 reads SVGAGI (reference sequence). V gave up 6 bases and J gave up 7 bases, with 15 bases separating them. CDR3 in DNA: TGTGCCAGCAGCCTTGCCTACACGGGTGGCTACACCTTC. Translated, it gives CASSLAYTGGYTF.

A word on this clonotype: A read error is likely, as this CDR3 ends without the conserved phenylalanine or tryptophan. No DNA is shown, since the ends of the CDR3 on it are uncertain; the CDR3 is the one TCRdb lists. The chain has TRBV2 and TRBJ1-4. Both ends counted, the CDR3 spans 9 residues. The germline CDR1 and CDR2 sequences are SNHLY and FYNNEI. CDR3 sequence reads: CASSESTLG.

This CDR3 reads CASSFLRRRETQYF. The CDR3 bases are TGTGCCAGCAGCTTTTTACGCAGGCGAGAGACCCAGTACTTC. The rearrangement uses TRBV7-2 and TRBJ2-5; D not resolved. The length of the CDR3 is 14 residues. V was pared by 3 bases and J by 4 bases, with 12 bases between. In germline, CDR1 is SGHTA, CDR2 FQGNSA. Combining the CDR3 with reference TRBV7-2 and TRBJ2-5 gives the whole variable domain GAGVSQSPSNKVTEKGKDVELRCDPISGHTALYWYRQSLGQGLEFLIYFQGNSAPDKSGLPSDRFSAERTGGSVSTLTIQRTQQEDSAVYLCASSFLRRRETQYFGPGTRLLVL.

This chain joins TRBV4-1 and TRBJ2-2; 12 positions agree with TRBD1. Germline loops: CDR1 MGHRA, CDR2 YSYEKL. The CDR3 length is 16 residues. V gave up 4 bases and J gave up 2 bases; unmatched junction bases: 2. The CDR3 DNA sequence: TGCGCCAGCAGCCGAGGGACAGGGGGCAACACCGGGGAGCTGTTTTTT. It encodes CASSRGTGGNTGELFF.

The chain carries TRBV7-2 and TRBJ1-5; D not resolved. Germline CDR1 is SGHTA and CDR2 is FQGNSA. The V end lost 0 bases, the J end lost 2 bases, and 11 bases lay between the germline ends. The CDR3 consists of 16 residues. The CDR3 region is CASSLAPSVGNQPQHF. Written as DNA, the CDR3 is TGTGCCAGCAGCTTAGCGCCGAGCGTGGGCAATCAGCCCCAGCATTTT.